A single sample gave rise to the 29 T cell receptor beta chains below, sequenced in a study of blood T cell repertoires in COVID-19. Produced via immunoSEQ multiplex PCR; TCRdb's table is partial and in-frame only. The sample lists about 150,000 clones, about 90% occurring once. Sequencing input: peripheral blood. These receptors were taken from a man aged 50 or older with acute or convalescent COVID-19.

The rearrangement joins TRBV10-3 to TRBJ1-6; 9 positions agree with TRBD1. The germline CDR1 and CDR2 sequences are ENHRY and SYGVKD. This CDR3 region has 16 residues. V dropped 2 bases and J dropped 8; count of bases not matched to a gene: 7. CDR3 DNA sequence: TGTGCCATCAGTGAGACAGCACAGGGGGCGGATTCACCCCTCCACTTT. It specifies CAISETAQGADSPLHF.

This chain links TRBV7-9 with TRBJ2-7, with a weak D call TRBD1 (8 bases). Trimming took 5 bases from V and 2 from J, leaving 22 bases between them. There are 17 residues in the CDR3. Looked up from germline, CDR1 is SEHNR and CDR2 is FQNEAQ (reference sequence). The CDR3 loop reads CASSAPPQGAGAYEQYF. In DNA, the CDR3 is TGTGCCAGCAGCGCCCCCCCCCAGGGGGCGGGGGCCTACGAGCAGTACTTC.

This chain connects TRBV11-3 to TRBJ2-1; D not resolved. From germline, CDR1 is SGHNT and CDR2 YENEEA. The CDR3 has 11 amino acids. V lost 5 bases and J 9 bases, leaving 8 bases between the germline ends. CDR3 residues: CASSIGVEQFF. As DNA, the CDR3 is TGTGCCAGCAGCATAGGAGTTGAGCAGTTCTTC.

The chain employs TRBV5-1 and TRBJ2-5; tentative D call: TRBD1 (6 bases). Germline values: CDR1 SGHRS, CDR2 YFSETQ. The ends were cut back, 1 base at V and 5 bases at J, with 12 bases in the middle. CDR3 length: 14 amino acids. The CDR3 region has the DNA TGCGCCAGCAGCTTGTGGGGGCTTAGGGAGACCCAGTACTTC. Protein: CASSLWGLRETQYF.

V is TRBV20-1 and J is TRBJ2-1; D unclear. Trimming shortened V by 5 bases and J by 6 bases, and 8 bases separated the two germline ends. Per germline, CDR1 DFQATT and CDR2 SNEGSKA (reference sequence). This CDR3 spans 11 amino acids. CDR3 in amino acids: CSAAPGNEQFF. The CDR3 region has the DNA TGCAGTGCTGCCCCCGGCAATGAGCAGTTCTTC.

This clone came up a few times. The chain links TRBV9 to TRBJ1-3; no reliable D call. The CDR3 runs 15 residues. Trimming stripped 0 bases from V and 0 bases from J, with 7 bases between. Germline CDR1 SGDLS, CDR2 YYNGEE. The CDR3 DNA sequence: TGTGCCAGCAGCGTAGTGAGCAACTCTGGAAACACCATATATTTT. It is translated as CASSVVSNSGNTIYF.

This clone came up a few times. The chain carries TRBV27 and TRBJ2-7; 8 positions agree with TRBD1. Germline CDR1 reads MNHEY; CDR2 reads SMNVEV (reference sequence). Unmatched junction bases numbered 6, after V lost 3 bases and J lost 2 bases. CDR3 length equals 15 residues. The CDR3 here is CASSFTGTGPYEQYF. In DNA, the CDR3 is TGTGCCAGCAGTTTCACCGGGACAGGACCCTACGAGCAGTACTTC.

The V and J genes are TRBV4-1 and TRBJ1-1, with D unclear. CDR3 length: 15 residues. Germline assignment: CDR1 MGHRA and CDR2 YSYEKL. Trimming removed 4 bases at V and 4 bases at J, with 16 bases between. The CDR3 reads CASSLYLSGITEAFF. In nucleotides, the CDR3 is TGCGCCAGCAGCCTCTACCTTAGCGGGATCACTGAAGCTTTCTTT.

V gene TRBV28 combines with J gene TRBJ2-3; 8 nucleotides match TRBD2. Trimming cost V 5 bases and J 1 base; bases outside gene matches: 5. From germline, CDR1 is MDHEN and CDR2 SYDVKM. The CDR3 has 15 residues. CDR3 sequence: CASSEAGGGTDTQYF. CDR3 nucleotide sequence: TGTGCCAGCAGTGAGGCGGGGGGCGGCACAGATACGCAGTATTTT. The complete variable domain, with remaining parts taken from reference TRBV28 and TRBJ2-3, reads DVKVTQSSRYLVKRTGEKVFLECVQDMDHENMFWYRQDPGLGLRLIYFSYDVKMKEKGDIPEGYSVSREKKERFSLILESASTNQTSMYLCASSEAGGGTDTQYFGPGTRLTVL.

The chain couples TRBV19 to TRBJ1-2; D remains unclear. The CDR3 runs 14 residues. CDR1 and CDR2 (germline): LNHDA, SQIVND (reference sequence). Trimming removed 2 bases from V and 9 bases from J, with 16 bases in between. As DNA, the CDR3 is TGTGCCAGTAGTATACACCAGTCCCCCTTGAGCTACACCTTC. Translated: CASSIHQSPLSYTF.

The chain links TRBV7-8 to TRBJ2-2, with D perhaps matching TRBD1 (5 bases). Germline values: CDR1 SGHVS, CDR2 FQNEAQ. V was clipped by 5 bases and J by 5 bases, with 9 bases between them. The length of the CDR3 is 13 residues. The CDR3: CASSPTVTGELFF. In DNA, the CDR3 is TGTGCCAGCAGCCCGACAGTGACCGGGGAGCTGTTTTTT.

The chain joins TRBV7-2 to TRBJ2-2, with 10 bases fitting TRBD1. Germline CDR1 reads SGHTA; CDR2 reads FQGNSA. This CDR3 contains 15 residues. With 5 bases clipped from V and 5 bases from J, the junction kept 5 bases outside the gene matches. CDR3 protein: CASSRRTGGTGELFF. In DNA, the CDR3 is TGTGCCAGCAGCCGCCGGACAGGGGGGACCGGGGAGCTGTTTTTT.

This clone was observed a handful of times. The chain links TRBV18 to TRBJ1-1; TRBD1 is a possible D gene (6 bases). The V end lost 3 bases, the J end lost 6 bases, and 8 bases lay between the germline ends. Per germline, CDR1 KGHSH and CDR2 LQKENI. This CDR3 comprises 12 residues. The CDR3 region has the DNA TGTGCCAGCTCACCGACAGGTCCTGAAGCTTTCTTT. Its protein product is CASSPTGPEAFF. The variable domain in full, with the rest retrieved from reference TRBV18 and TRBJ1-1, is NAGVMQNPRHLVRRRGQEARLRCSPMKGHSHVYWYRQLPEEGLKFMVYLQKENIIDESGMPKERFSAEFPKEGPSILRIQQVVRGDSAAYFCASSPTGPEAFFGQGTRLTVV.

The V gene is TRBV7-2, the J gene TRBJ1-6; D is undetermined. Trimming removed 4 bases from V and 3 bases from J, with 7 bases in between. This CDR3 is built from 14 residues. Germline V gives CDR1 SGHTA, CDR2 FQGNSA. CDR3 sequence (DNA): TGTGCCAGCAGCTACCTCGGCTATAATTCACCCCTCCACTTT. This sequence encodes CASSYLGYNSPLHF.

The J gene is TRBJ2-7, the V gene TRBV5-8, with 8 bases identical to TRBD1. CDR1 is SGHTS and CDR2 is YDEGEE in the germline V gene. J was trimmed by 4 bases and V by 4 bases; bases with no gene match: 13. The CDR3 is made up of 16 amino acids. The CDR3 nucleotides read TGTGCCAGCAGCCAAACTGTTACAGGGGGGCGGTACGAGCAGTACTTC. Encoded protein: CASSQTVTGGRYEQYF.

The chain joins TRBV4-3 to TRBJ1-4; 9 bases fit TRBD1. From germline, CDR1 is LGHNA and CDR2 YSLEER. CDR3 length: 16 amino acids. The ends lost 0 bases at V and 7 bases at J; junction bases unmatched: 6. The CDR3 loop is CASSQDWGQGVEKLFF. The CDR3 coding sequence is TGCGCCAGCAGCCAAGATTGGGGACAGGGAGTTGAAAAACTGTTTTTT.

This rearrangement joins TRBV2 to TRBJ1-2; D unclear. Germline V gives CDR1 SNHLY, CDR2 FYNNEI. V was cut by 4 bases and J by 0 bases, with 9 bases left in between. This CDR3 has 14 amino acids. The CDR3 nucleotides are TGTGCCAGCAGTGGGGCAGCCGCTAACTATGGCTACACCTTC. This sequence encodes CASSGAAANYGYTF.

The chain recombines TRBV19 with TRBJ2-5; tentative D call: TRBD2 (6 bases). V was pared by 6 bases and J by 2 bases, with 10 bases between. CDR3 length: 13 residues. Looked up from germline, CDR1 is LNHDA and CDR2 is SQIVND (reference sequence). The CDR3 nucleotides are TGTGCCAGTAGGCTGGGGGGACAAGAGACCCAGTACTTC. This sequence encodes CASRLGGQETQYF.

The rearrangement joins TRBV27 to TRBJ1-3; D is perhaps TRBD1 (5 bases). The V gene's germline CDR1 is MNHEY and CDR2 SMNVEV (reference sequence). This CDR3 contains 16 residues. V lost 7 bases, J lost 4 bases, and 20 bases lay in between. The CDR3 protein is CASKAGLPSEGNTIYF. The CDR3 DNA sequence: TGTGCCAGCAAGGCGGGACTGCCCTCTGAAGGAAACACCATATATTTT.

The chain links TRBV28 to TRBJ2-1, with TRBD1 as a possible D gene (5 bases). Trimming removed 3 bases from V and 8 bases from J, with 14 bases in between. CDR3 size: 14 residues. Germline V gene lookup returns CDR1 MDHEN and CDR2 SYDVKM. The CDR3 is CASSFLSGYDEQFF. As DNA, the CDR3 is TGTGCCAGCAGTTTTTTATCAGGGTATGATGAGCAGTTCTTC.

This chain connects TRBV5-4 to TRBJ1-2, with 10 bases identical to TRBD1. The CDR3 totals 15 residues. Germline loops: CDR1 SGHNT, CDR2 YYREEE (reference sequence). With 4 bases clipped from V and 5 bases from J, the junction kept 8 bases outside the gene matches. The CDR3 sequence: CASSTGTGVGYGYTF. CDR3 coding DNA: TGTGCCAGCAGCACCGGGACAGGGGTAGGGTATGGCTACACCTTC.

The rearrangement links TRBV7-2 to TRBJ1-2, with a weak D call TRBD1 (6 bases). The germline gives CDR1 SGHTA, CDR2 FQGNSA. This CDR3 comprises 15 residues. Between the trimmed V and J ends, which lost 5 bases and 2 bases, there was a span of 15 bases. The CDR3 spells CASSRRRDINYGYTF. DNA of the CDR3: TGTGCCAGCAGCCGTCGCCGGGACATCAACTATGGCTACACCTTC.

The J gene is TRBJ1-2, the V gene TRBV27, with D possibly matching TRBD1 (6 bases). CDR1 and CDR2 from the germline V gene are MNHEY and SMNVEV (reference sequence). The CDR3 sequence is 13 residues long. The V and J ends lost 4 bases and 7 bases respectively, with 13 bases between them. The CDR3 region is CASSSQGLGGYTF. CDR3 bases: TGTGCCAGCAGTTCACAGGGTTTAGGTGGCTACACCTTC.

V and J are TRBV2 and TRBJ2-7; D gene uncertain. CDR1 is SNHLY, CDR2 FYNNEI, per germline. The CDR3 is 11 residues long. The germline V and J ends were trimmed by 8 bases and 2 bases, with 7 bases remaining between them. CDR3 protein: CASLQTYEQYV. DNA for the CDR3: TGTGCCAGCCTCCAGACCTACGAGCAGTACGTC.

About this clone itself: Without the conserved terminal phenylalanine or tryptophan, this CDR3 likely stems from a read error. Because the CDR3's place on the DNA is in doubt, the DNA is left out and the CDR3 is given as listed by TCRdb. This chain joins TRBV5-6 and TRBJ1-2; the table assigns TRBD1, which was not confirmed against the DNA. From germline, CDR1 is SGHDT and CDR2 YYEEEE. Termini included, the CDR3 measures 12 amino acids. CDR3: CASSWGQDSPLS.

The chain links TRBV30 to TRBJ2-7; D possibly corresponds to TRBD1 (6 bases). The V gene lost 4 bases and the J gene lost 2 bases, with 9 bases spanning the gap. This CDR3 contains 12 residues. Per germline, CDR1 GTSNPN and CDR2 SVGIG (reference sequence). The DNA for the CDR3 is TGTGCCTGGAAAGGGGGAGCCTACGAGCAGTACTTC. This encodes CAWKGGAYEQYF.

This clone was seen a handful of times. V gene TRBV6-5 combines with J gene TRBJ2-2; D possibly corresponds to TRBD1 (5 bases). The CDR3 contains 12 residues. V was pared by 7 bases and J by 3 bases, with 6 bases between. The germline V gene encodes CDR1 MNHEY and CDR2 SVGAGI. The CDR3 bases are TGTGCCAGCAAGGGGCACACCGGGGAGCTGTTTTTT. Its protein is CASKGHTGELFF.

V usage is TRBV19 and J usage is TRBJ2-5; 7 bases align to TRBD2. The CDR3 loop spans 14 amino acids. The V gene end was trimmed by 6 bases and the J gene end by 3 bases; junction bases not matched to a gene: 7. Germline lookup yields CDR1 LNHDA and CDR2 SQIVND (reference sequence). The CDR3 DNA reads TGTGCCAGTAGAGCGGGACGGGGGAAAGAGACCCAGTACTTC. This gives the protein CASRAGRGKETQYF.

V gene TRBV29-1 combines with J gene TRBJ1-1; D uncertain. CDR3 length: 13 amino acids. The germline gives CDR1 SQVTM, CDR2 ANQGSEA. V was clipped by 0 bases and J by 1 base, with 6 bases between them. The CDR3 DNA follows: TGCAGCGTTGAAGAAACAGAGAACACTGAAGCTTTCTTT. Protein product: CSVEETENTEAFF.